Each of the 3 T cell receptor beta chains below was sequenced from the same sample in a study of T cell repertoires in cytomegalovirus infection. No antigens are known for them. Using its own MiXCR run on the reads, TCRdb lists one record per CDR3 protein. There are over 45,000 distinct CDR3 sequences in the sample; about 20% occur only once, and 85% to 90% lies in the top ten. Sample: CD8+ T cells from cultured PBMCs, taken from culture after CMV antigen stimulation. These TCRs come from a human donor in good health (CMV status not recorded). Some clones in this sample may be carry-over from other donors' samples.

The rearrangement links TRBV4-1 to TRBJ2-7; the match to TRBD1 covers 8 bases. The CDR3 totals 16 residues. V shed 1 base and J 2 bases; nucleotides not matched to a gene: 7. Germline V gene sequence: CDR1 MGHRA, CDR2 YSYEKL. The CDR3 sequence is CASSQGPDRETYEQYF. The CDR3 DNA reads TGCGCCAGCAGCCAAGGGCCGGACAGGGAGACCTACGAGCAGTACTTC.

This clonotype was seen only a few times. The DNA for the CDR3 is TGTGCCAGCAAAAAGGAAGGGGGTTCTGAAGCTTTCTTT. This sequence encodes CASKKEGGSEAFF. The chain has TRBV2 and TRBJ1-1; D is perhaps TRBD1 (6 bases). Per the germline V gene, CDR1 is SNHLY and CDR2 is FYNNEI. The V gene lost 7 bases and the J gene lost 6 bases, with 15 bases spanning the gap. CDR3 size: 13 residues.

The rearrangement links TRBV7-8 to TRBJ2-3; TRBD1 aligns across 7 bases. Losses at the gene ends were 5 bases for V and 3 bases for J; bases not matched to a gene: 8. This CDR3 is 15 amino acids long. Germline assignment: CDR1 SGHVS and CDR2 FQNEAQ. The CDR3 reads CASSPRQGITDTQYF. The CDR3 DNA sequence: TGTGCCAGCAGCCCTCGACAGGGTATAACAGATACGCAGTATTTT.